The 9 T cell receptor beta chains presented below share a single source sample, sequenced in a study of T cell responses to AZD1222 COVID-19 vaccine (dated by TCRdb to about 2021). Library preparation was by the immunoSEQ multiplex PCR assay. The source is immuneACCESS, and TCRdb retained only in-frame sequences with V and J called. Part of the clones is not carried over; for the studies checked, unresolved V genes explain less than half of this, and the remainder is unexplained. Within this sample are 65,000 to 85,000 clones, with about four fifths of them counted one time only. Around 15% of the sample goes to the ten largest clones. Reading the label with the study, this specimen's time point is: about 28 days (+/-7) after the second vaccine dose. The starting material was peripheral blood, obtained 28 days after the second AZD1222 dose. The receptor source for this set is an adult who received the AZD1222 COVID-19 vaccine.

This clone was observed once. The rearrangement joins TRBV28 to TRBJ2-6, with D unresolved. The CDR3 has 13 residues. V lost 8 bases and J lost 0, with 5 bases in between. The germline CDR1 and CDR2 sequences are MDHEN and SYDVKM. The CDR3 protein is CASGTSGANVLTF. The DNA for the CDR3 is TGTGCCAGCGGCACCTCTGGGGCCAACGTCCTGACTTTC.

J is TRBJ1-1 and V is TRBV3-1 (or the pseudogene TRBV3-2); D uncertain. The germline V gene encodes CDR1 LGHDT and CDR2 YNNKEL (reference sequence). The CDR3 runs 14 residues. Trimming removed 3 bases at V and 1 base at J, with 9 bases between. The CDR3 DNA is TGTGCCAGCAGCCACGGACTGACGAACACTGAAGCTTTCTTT. Translation: CASSHGLTNTEAFF.

The rearrangement links TRBV2 to TRBJ1-5, with D tentatively TRBD1 (5 bases). The CDR3 is 14 amino acids. With 7 bases removed from V and 9 bases from J, the gap between germline ends came to 19 bases. Germline CDR1 SNHLY, CDR2 FYNNEI. In DNA, the CDR3 is TGTGCCAGCAAGGATGACACAGGTACGCGGCCCCAGCATTTT. This encodes CASKDDTGTRPQHF. Using reference TRBV2 and TRBJ1-5 for the parts outside the CDR3, the full variable domain is EPEVTQTPSHQVTQMGQEVILRCVPISNHLYFYWYRQILGQKVEFLVSFYNNEISEKSEIFDDQFSVERPDGSNFTLKIRSTKLEDSAMYFCASKDDTGTRPQHFGDGTRLSIL.

This clone appeared a few times. The CDR3: CASIPRRQVVIGAFF. In DNA form, the CDR3 reads TGTGCCAGCATCCCACGGCGGCAGGTCGTTATAGGAGCTTTCTTT. The chain recombines TRBV6-2 or TRBV6-3 with TRBJ1-1; D call uncertain. Trimming cost V 7 bases and J 10 bases, with 25 bases left between them. The CDR3 consists of 15 residues. Per germline, CDR1 MNHEY and CDR2 SVGEGT.

This clone was seen only a few times. Within the sample, other DNA sequences also encode this same CDR3. The V and J genes are TRBV19 and TRBJ1-5; TRBD1 is a possible D gene (5 bases). Germline CDR1 is LNHDA and CDR2 is SQIVND (reference sequence). The CDR3 totals 13 residues. V was trimmed by 3 bases and J by 7 bases, leaving 10 bases between them. In nucleotides, the CDR3 is TGTGCCAGTAGTATTATGGGGGACCAGCCCCAGCATTTT. Its protein is CASSIMGDQPQHF. The complete variable domain, with remaining parts taken from reference TRBV19 and TRBJ1-5, reads DGGITQSPKYLFRKEGQNVTLSCEQNLNHDAMYWYRQDPGQGLRLIYYSQIVNDFQKGDIAEGYSVSREKKESFPLTVTSAQKNPTAFYLCASSIMGDQPQHFGDGTRLSIL.

The V and J genes are TRBV5-1 and TRBJ1-2; the D is unclear. The V end lost 3 bases, the J end lost 7 bases, and 16 bases lay between the germline ends. This CDR3 has 14 residues. The germline gives CDR1 SGHRS, CDR2 YFSETQ. CDR3: CASSSAGPSSGYTF. DNA of the CDR3: TGCGCCAGCAGCTCTGCCGGGCCTTCATCTGGCTACACCTTC.

This clone turned up a few times. The chain employs TRBV28 and TRBJ1-2; 7 nucleotides agree with TRBD1. V lost 3 bases and J lost 5; bases outside the gene matches: 6. The length of the CDR3 is 14 residues. Germline values: CDR1 MDHEN, CDR2 SYDVKM. Here the CDR3 DNA reads TGTGCCAGCAGTTTGGATGACAGGGCGTATGGCTACACCTTC. As protein: CASSLDDRAYGYTF.

The chain combines TRBV2 with TRBJ2-3; 14 bases match TRBD2. The CDR3 is 19 residues long. V was pared by 6 bases and J by 4 bases, with 15 bases of the junction left unmatched. Germline CDR1 reads SNHLY; CDR2 reads FYNNEI. CDR3 amino acids: CASSESGLAGGIWPDTQYF. The CDR3 DNA follows: TGTGCCAGCAGCGAAAGCGGACTAGCGGGGGGTATATGGCCAGATACGCAGTATTTT.

This clone has a single count. The rearrangement joins TRBV4-2 to TRBJ1-4; D perhaps matches TRBD1 (6 bases). The CDR3 totals 18 residues. Trimming cost V 0 bases and J 0 bases, with 14 bases left between them. Germline V gives CDR1 LGHNA, CDR2 YNFKEQ. The CDR3 loop is CASSQDGRGATTNEKLFF. CDR3 bases: TGTGCCAGCAGCCAAGACGGGAGGGGGGCCACAACTAATGAAAAACTGTTTTTT.